This T cell receptor beta chain comes out of a study of control samples from healthy donors and cancer patients. This table comes from immunoSEQ multiplex PCR, and its TCRdb copy is limited to in-frame clones, with some not included. Among under 95,000 clones listed, approximately 90% were seen once. Germline lookup yields CDR1 LGHDT and CDR2 YNNKEL (reference sequence). The CDR3 spans 15 residues. V was pared by 7 bases and J by 9 bases, with 22 bases between. This chain connects TRBV3-1 (or the pseudogene TRBV3-2) to TRBJ2-1; D might be TRBD2 (7 bases). Sequencing was carried out using blood. The sequence came from a woman in her 30s in good health. This CDR3 reads CASNRWGGDTGEQFF. The DNA of the CDR3 is TGTGCCAGCAATCGGTGGGGGGGGGACACGGGTGAGCAGTTCTTC.